This entry lists 26 T cell receptor beta chains sequenced from one sample in a study of regulatory T cells in long-lasting Graves disease. Researchers made TCR beta libraries by using iRepertoire HTBI primers and running Arm-PCR on CDR3 regions. TCRdb recomputed calls from the multiplex PCR reads with MiXCR, one row per CDR3 protein. The sample lists some 500,000 distinct CDR3 sequences, approximately 13% seen once, with roughly 10% in the top ten. Indicated time point: newly diagnosed GD, antithyroid drugs for less than 3 months. The TCR library was prepared using RNA isolated from PBMCs. These records were also assigned to another study, of T cells in Graves' hyperthyroidism and ophthalmopathy.

The sample was peripheral blood mononuclear cells (PBMCs), taken at new diagnosis, from a patient treated with antithyroid drugs. Source of these receptors: a man younger than 40 with Graves disease.

This clonotype was observed at least ten times. The V and J genes are TRBV11-2 and TRBJ1-2; a weak D match, TRBD1 (5 bases). In germline, CDR1 is SGHAT, CDR2 FQNNGV. CDR3 size: 13 residues. The V end was cut by 6 bases, the J end by 3 bases, with 11 bases between. CDR3 region: CASSSRGDYGYTF. As DNA, the CDR3 is TGTGCCAGCAGTTCTCGAGGGGACTATGGCTACACCTTC.

This clonotype was counted ten times or more. The rearrangement joins TRBV2 to TRBJ2-1; D uncertain. Trimming removed 4 bases from V and 11 bases from J, with 12 bases in between. The germline CDR1 and CDR2 sequences are SNHLY and FYNNEI. The CDR3 is made up of 12 amino acids. CDR3 in amino acids: CASSGLRPKQFF. The DNA of the CDR3 is TGTGCCAGCAGTGGTCTGCGCCCAAAGCAGTTCTTC.

The chain employs TRBV6-1 and TRBJ2-5; 7 bases line up with TRBD2. Germline CDR1 reads MNHNS; CDR2 reads SASEGT. V lost 6 bases, J lost 2 bases, and 6 bases stayed unmatched. The CDR3 runs 14 residues. The CDR3 bases are TGTGCCAGCAGGCCCCCGGGGGGACAAGAGACCCAGTACTTC. Translated: CASRPPGGQETQYF.

There are many counts of this clonotype. This CDR3 reads CSVEEGAGMGTEAFF. CDR3 DNA: TGCAGCGTTGAAGAGGGGGCAGGGATGGGCACTGAAGCTTTCTTT. The V call is TRBV29-1, the J call TRBJ1-1; a possible D gene is TRBD1 (6 bases). V gave up 0 bases and J gave up 4 bases, with 15 bases separating them. Per germline, CDR1 SQVTM and CDR2 ANQGSEA. The CDR3 spans 15 residues.

This clonotype was picked up a small number of times. A read error may be the cause here, since a much bigger clone is one base away. The rearrangement joins TRBV12-3 or TRBV12-4 to TRBJ2-7, with D unresolved. The CDR3 contains 13 residues. Trimming shortened V by 3 bases and J by 9 bases, and 15 bases separated the two germline ends. For the CDR3, the DNA is TGTGCCAGCAGTTTTCTTAAGGACCACGGGCAGTACTTC. Amino acids: CASSFLKDHGQYF.

Details on this clonotype: This may stem from a read error, because a much larger clone lies one nucleotide away. The chain carries TRBV5-1 and TRBJ2-2, with 12 bases that match TRBD2. The V gene's germline CDR1 is SGHRS and CDR2 YFSETQ. The length of the CDR3 is 16 residues. The CDR3 loop is CASSIRTSGNTGELVF. The CDR3 nucleotides are TGCGCCAGCAGCATTCGGACTAGCGGGAACACCGGGGAGCTGGTTTTT.

The V and J genes are TRBV28 and TRBJ1-2; no reliable D call. The CDR3 is 14 residues long. With 0 bases removed from V and 5 bases from J, the gap between germline ends came to 10 bases. Germline V CDR1 and CDR2: MDHEN, SYDVKM. CDR3 sequence: CASSLWSGVYGYTF. CDR3 in DNA: TGTGCCAGCAGTTTATGGTCCGGGGTTTATGGCTACACCTTC.

The table lists this clonotype with many counts. The chain combines TRBV29-1 with TRBJ2-3; 7 bases match TRBD1. Germline V lookup: CDR1 SQVTM, CDR2 ANQGSEA. The ends lost 5 bases at V and 9 bases at J; junction bases unmatched: 8. This CDR3 region has 12 residues. CDR3 sequence: CSVRDREGTQYF. CDR3 DNA: TGCAGCGTTCGAGACAGGGAAGGCACGCAGTATTTT.

V and J are TRBV27 and TRBJ2-7; 9 nucleotides line up with TRBD2. Looked up from germline, CDR1 is MNHEY and CDR2 is SMNVEV (reference sequence). The CDR3 is 13 residues long. V trimming: 6 bases; J trimming: 9 bases; junction bases outside the gene matches: 9. The CDR3 DNA follows: TGTGCCAGCAGGATAGCGGGAGCGAGGGGGCAGTACTTC. This codes for CASRIAGARGQYF.

This clonotype appeared many times. The rearrangement joins TRBV2 to TRBJ1-4, with D uncertain. The germline V and J ends were trimmed by 6 bases and 6 bases, with 8 bases remaining between them. The CDR3 extends over 12 amino acids. Germline V gene sequence: CDR1 SNHLY, CDR2 FYNNEI. The CDR3 DNA is TGTGCCAGCAGGCCCGGGCATGAAAAACTGTTTTTT. Translated, it gives CASRPGHEKLFF. Filled out from reference TRBV2 and TRBJ1-4, the complete variable domain reads EPEVTQTPSHQVTQMGQEVILRCVPISNHLYFYWYRQILGQKVEFLVSFYNNEISEKSEIFDDQFSVERPDGSNFTLKIRSTKLEDSAMYFCASRPGHEKLFFGSGTQLSVL.

This clonotype was seen only a few times. A much larger clonotype is one base distant, so this may be a read error. V gene TRBV20-1 combines with J gene TRBJ1-1, with no clear D. The CDR3 runs to 13 residues. Trimming took 5 bases from V and 1 from J, leaving 11 bases between them. CDR1 is DFQATT, CDR2 SNEGSKA, per germline (reference sequence). Here the CDR3 reads CSALGPGNTEAFF. CDR3 nucleotide sequence: TGCAGTGCTCTTGGTCCGGGGAACACTGAAGCTTTCTTT.

This clonotype showed up just a few times. The chain's CDR3 is CASSEVPGLPNEQFF. Written as DNA, the CDR3 is TGTGCCAGCAGTGAAGTGCCGGGACTCCCTAATGAGCAGTTCTTC. The chain has TRBV6-1 and TRBJ2-1, with a weak D call TRBD2 (6 bases). This CDR3 has 15 residues. Germline CDR1 reads MNHNS; CDR2 reads SASEGT. V lost 1 base and J 7 bases, leaving 14 bases between the germline ends.

The chain combines TRBV19 with TRBJ1-5; no firm D call. This CDR3 has 17 amino acids. Germline CDR1 LNHDA, CDR2 SQIVND (reference sequence). V was clipped by 5 bases and J by 0 bases, with 17 bases between them. This CDR3 is CASSGFFSANSNQPQHF. The CDR3 DNA sequence: TGTGCCAGTAGTGGCTTTTTTTCAGCGAATAGCAATCAGCCCCAGCATTTT.

This clonotype was seen a single time. The chain recombines TRBV13 with TRBJ2-1; tentatively, D is TRBD2 (6 bases). Germline assignment: CDR1 PRHDT and CDR2 FYEKMQ (reference sequence). This CDR3 has 13 residues. Trimming cost V 6 bases and J 10 bases, with 16 bases left between them. The CDR3 sequence is CASRIPGAHEQFF. CDR3 sequence (DNA): TGTGCCAGCAGGATCCCGGGAGCGCACGAGCAGTTCTTC.

This clonotype came up many times. This chain uses TRBV2 with TRBJ1-2; unclear D gene. CDR3 length: 13 amino acids. Trimming shortened V by 6 bases and J by 7 bases, and 15 bases separated the two germline ends. Germline CDR1 is SNHLY and CDR2 is FYNNEI. CDR3 in DNA: TGTGCCAGCAGAGCGGCCCTCGTTTTTGGCTACACCTTC. Its protein product is CASRAALVFGYTF.

Many counts were recorded for this clonotype. The chain combines TRBV12-3 or TRBV12-4 with TRBJ2-7; a possible D gene is TRBD1 (6 bases). The germline V and J ends were trimmed by 6 bases and 2 bases, with 14 bases remaining between them. This CDR3 contains 14 residues. CDR3: CASSPGQGTYEQYF. CDR3 nucleotide sequence: TGTGCCAGCAGCCCGGGTCAGGGGACCTACGAGCAGTACTTC.

DNA for the CDR3: TGTGCCAGCAGCTTAGTCGATAACACTGAAGCTTTCTTT. Its translation is CASSLVDNTEAFF. J is TRBJ1-1 and V is TRBV7-9; unclear D gene. The germline V gene has CDR1 SEHNR and CDR2 FQNEAQ (reference sequence). This CDR3 is 13 amino acids long. The V end was cut by 1 base, the J end by 2 bases, with 5 bases between.

Points on this clonotype: With a much larger clone just one base away, this may be a read error. The chain joins TRBV7-9 to TRBJ2-1, with D perhaps assigned TRBD1 or TRBD2 (5 bases each). Germline V gene data show CDR1 as SEHNR and CDR2 as FQNEAQ (reference sequence). V lost 5 bases to trimming and J lost 7 bases, with 21 bases between them. This CDR3 is 16 amino acids long. The CDR3 sequence: CASSPALKGRGNEQFF. Here the CDR3 DNA reads TGTGCCAGCAGCCCAGCCCTGAAGGGACGCGGTAATGAGCAGTTCTTC.

This clonotype has a handful of counts. The V gene is TRBV4-2, the J gene TRBJ1-1; the D gene is possibly TRBD1 (6 bases). Trimming pared 6 bases from V and 5 bases from J, leaving 25 bases between. The CDR3 consists of 17 residues. In germline, CDR1 is LGHNA, CDR2 YNFKEQ. The CDR3, as DNA: TGTGCCAGCAGACTTCCCCTCAGGGGTCGTGATGGGACTGAAGCTTTCTTT. As protein: CASRLPLRGRDGTEAFF.

This clonotype was seen ten or more times. This sequence joins TRBV29-1 and TRBJ2-7, with 8 bases aligning to TRBD2. The CDR3 loop spans 15 amino acids. After removal of 3 bases from V and 7 bases from J, the junction contained 14 bases not matched to a gene. CDR1 and CDR2 from the germline V gene are SQVTM and ANQGSEA. CDR3 nucleotide sequence: TGCAGCGTTGAGTATTCCTCGGGGGGGCTTGAAGAGCAGTACTTC. This codes for CSVEYSSGGLEEQYF.

This clonotype was detected ten times or more. The chain carries TRBV9 and TRBJ1-2; a possible D gene is TRBD1 (5 bases). Germline CDR1 is SGDLS and CDR2 is YYNGEE. With 3 bases removed from V and 6 bases from J, the gap between germline ends came to 15 bases. There are 14 residues in the CDR3. CDR3 DNA: TGTGCCAGCAGCGCGCCGGCGGGGCCCAATGGCTACACCTTC. This gives the protein CASSAPAGPNGYTF.

This clonotype was counted between two and nine times. The V call is TRBV9, the J call TRBJ1-2; D uncertain. The CDR3 loop spans 16 amino acids. V was clipped by 0 bases and J by 6 bases, with 18 bases between them. CDR1 and CDR2 from the germline V gene are SGDLS and YYNGEE. The chain's CDR3 is CASSVVERPPDHGYTF. CDR3 in DNA: TGTGCCAGCAGCGTAGTAGAACGGCCCCCAGACCATGGCTACACCTTC.

V and J are TRBV20-1 and TRBJ2-1, with 10 bases fitting TRBD1. CDR3 length: 14 residues. After removal of 6 bases from V and 4 bases from J, the junction contained 6 bases not matched to a gene. The germline CDR1 and CDR2 sequences are DFQATT and SNEGSKA (reference sequence). The CDR3 loop reads CSARRDRGYNEQFF. The CDR3 nucleotides read TGCAGTGCGCGACGGGACAGGGGTTACAATGAGCAGTTCTTC.

This clonotype turned up a few times. The CDR3 does not close with the conserved phenylalanine or tryptophan, likely indicating a read error. The chain uses TRBV20-1 and TRBJ2-1; 9 bases line up with TRBD2. CDR1 is DFQATT and CDR2 is SNEGSKA in the germline V gene (reference sequence). The CDR3 is 13 residues long. The ends lost 5 bases at V and 6 bases at J; junction bases unmatched: 5. CDR3 sequence: CSAGSGLANEQFS. In DNA form, the CDR3 reads TGCAGTGCTGGCTCGGGACTAGCCAATGAGCAGTTCTCC.

This clonotype has only a few counts. This chain joins TRBV10-1 and TRBJ1-1, with unresolved D. CDR1 and CDR2 from the germline V gene are WNHNN and SYGVQD (reference sequence). The CDR3 loop spans 13 amino acids. The ends were cut back, 6 bases at V and 1 base at J, with 9 bases in the middle. The CDR3 DNA reads TGCGCCAGCAGAGTGTTTAAGAACACTGAAGCTTTCTTT. It codes for CASRVFKNTEAFF.

As regards this clonotype: A far larger clone is one nucleotide away, so this likely arose from a read error. V gene TRBV3-1 combines with J gene TRBJ2-3; D unresolved. Matching the DNA end better, TRBJ2-5 makes the J call doubtful. This CDR3 is 13 amino acids long. Germline V gives CDR1 LGHDT, CDR2 YNNKEL (reference sequence). The CDR3 DNA follows: TGTGCCAGCAACCAAGTCGAAGGGAAGACCCAGTACTTC. It yields the protein CASNQVEGKTQYF.